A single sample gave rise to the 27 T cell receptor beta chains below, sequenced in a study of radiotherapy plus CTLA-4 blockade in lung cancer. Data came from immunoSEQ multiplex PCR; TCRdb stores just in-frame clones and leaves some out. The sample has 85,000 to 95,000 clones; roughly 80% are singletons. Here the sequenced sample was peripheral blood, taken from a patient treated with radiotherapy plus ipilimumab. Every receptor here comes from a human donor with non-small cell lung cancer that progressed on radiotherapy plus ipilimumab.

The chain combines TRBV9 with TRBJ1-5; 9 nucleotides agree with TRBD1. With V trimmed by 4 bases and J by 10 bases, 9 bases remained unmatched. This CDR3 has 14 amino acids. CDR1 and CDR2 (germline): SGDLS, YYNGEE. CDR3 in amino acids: CASSPGQGFSPQHF. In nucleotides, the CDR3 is TGTGCCAGCAGCCCGGGACAGGGTTTTAGTCCCCAGCATTTT. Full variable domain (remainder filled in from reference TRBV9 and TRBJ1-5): DSGVTQTPKHLITATGQRVTLRCSPRSGDLSVYWYQQSLDQGLQFLIQYYNGEERAKGNILERFSAQQFPDLHSELNLSSLELGDSALYFCASSPGQGFSPQHFGDGTRLSIL.

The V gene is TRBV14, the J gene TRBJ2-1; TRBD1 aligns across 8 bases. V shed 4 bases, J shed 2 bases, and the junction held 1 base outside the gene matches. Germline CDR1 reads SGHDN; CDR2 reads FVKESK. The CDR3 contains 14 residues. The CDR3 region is CASSLRGPYNEQFF. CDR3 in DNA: TGTGCCAGCAGCCTCAGGGGGCCCTACAATGAGCAGTTCTTC.

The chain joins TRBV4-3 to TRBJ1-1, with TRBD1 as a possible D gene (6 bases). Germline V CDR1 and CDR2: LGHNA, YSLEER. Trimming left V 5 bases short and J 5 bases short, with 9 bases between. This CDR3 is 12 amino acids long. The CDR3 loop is CASSRGGTEAFF. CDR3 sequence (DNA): TGCGCCAGCAGCAGAGGGGGAACTGAAGCTTTCTTT.

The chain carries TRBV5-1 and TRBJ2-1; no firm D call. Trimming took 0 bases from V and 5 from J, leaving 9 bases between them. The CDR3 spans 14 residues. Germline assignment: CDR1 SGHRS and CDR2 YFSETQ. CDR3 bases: TGCGCCAGCAGCTTGGCCCCAAGCCACAATGAGCAGTTCTTC. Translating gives CASSLAPSHNEQFF.

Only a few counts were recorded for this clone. The CDR3, as DNA: TGTGCCAGCAGCTTAACGACGACTAGCGGCTCCTACAATGAGCAGTTCTTC. This sequence encodes CASSLTTTSGSYNEQFF. The chain is built from TRBV7-3 and TRBJ2-1, with 9 bases lining up with TRBD2. This CDR3 comprises 17 residues. CDR1 and CDR2 from the germline V gene are SGHTA and FQGTGA. V lost 0 bases to trimming and J lost 0 bases; unmatched junction nucleotides: 3.

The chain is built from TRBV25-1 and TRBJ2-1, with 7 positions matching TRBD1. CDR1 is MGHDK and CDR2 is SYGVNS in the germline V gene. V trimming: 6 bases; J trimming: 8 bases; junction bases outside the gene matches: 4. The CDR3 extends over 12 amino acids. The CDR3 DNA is TGTGCCAGCAGGACAGGGCTCCATGAGCAGTTCTTC. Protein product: CASRTGLHEQFF.

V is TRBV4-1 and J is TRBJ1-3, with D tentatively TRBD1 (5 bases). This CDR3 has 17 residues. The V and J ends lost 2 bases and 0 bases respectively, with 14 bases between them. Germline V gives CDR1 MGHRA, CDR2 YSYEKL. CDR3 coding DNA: TGCGCCAGCAGCCAACTCGGGACCGGATTCTCTGGAAACACCATATATTTT. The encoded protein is CASSQLGTGFSGNTIYF.

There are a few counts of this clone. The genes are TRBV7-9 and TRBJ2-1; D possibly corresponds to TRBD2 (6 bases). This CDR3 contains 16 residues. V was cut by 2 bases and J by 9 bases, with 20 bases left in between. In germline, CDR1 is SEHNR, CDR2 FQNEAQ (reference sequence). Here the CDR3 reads CASSLRVGSRAIEQFF. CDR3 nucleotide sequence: TGTGCCAGCAGCTTACGGGTCGGGAGCCGGGCAATTGAGCAGTTCTTC.

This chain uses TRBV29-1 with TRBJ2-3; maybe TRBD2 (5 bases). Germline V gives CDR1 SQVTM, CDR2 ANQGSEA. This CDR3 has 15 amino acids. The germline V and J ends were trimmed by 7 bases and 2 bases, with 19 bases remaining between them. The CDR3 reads CSGTASGGPTDTQYF. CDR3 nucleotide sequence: TGCAGCGGTACAGCGTCGGGCGGGCCCACAGATACGCAGTATTTT.

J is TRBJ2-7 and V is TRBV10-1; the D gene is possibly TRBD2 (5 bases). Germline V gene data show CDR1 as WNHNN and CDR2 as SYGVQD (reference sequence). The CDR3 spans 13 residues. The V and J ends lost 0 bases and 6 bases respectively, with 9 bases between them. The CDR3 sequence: CASSESSSSEQYV. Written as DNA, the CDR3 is TGCGCCAGCAGTGAGTCTTCTAGCTCCGAGCAGTACGTC.

In nucleotides, the CDR3 is TGTGCCAGCAGTTTCCAGGACTACCAAGAGACCCAGTACTTC. The encoded protein is CASSFQDYQETQYF. The chain employs TRBV28 and TRBJ2-5; TRBD2 is a possible D gene (5 bases). V was shortened by 3 bases and J by 0 bases, with 8 bases between the two germline ends. The CDR3 runs to 14 residues. Germline loops: CDR1 MDHEN, CDR2 SYDVKM.

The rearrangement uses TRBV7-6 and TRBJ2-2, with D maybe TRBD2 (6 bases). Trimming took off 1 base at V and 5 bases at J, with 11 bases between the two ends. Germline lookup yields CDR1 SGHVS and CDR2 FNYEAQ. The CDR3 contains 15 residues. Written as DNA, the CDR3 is TGTGCCAGCAGCTTAGGTGGGGGGACTACCGGGGAGCTGTTTTTT. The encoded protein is CASSLGGGTTGELFF.

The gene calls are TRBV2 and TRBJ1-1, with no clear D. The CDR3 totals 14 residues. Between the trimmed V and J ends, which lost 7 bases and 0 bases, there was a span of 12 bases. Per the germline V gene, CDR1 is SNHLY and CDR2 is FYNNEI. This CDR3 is CASTQRRMNTEAFF. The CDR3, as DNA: TGTGCCAGCACTCAACGCAGGATGAACACTGAAGCTTTCTTT.

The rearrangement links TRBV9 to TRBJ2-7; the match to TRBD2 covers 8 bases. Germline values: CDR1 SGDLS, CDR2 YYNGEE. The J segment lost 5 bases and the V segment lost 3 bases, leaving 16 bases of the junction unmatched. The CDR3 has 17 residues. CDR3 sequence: CASSAGTSFLGYDEQYF. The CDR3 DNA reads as TGTGCCAGCAGCGCGGGGACTAGTTTTTTGGGTTACGACGAGCAGTACTTC.

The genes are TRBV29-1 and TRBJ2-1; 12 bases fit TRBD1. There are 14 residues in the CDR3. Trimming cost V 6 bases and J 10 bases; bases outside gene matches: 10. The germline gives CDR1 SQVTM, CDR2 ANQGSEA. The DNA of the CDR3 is TGCAGCGTGGGACAGGGGGCATGGCTTCGCGAGCAGTTCTTC. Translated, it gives CSVGQGAWLREQFF.

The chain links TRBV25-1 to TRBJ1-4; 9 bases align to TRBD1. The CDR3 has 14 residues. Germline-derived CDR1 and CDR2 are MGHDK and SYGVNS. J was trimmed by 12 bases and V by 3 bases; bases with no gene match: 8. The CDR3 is CASSDPGQGKELFF. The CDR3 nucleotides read TGTGCCAGCAGTGACCCGGGACAGGGAAAGGAACTGTTTTTT.

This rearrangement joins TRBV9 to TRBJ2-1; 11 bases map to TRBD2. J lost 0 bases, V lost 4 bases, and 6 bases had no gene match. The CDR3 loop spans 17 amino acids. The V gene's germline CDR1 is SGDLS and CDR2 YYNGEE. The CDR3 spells CASSMGLAVSSYNEQFF. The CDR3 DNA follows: TGTGCCAGCAGCATGGGACTAGCGGTAAGCTCCTACAATGAGCAGTTCTTC.

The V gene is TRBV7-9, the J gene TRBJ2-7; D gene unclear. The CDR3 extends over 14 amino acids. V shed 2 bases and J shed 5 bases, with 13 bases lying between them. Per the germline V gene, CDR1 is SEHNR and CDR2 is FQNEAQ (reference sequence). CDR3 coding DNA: TGTGCCAGCAGCTTATGGACCCAAGGCAACGAGCAGTACTTC. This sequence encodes CASSLWTQGNEQYF.

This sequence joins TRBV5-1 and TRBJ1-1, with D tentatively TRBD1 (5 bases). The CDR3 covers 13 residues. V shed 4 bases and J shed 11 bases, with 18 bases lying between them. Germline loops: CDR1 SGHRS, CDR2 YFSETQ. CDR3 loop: CASSQPPSGKAFF. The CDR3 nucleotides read TGCGCCAGCAGCCAGCCCCCATCAGGGAAGGCTTTCTTT.

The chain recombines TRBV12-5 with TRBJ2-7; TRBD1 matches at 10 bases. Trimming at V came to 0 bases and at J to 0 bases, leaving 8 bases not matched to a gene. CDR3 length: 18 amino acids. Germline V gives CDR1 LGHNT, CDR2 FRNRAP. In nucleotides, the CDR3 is TGTGCTAGTGGTTTGGTAAGGGGGACAGGGGTCCTCTCCTACGAGCAGTACTTC. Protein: CASGLVRGTGVLSYEQYF.

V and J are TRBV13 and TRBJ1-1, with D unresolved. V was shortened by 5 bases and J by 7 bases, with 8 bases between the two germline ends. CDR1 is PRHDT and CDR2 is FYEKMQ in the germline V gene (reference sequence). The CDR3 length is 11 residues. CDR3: CASSPGDEAFF. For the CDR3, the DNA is TGTGCCAGCAGCCCGGGAGATGAAGCTTTCTTT.

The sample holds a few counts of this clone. CDR3 protein: CASSEEVVQYEQYV. Written as DNA, the CDR3 is TGTGCCAGCAGTGAAGAGGTCGTACAGTACGAGCAGTACGTC. This chain connects TRBV6-1 to TRBJ2-7; D is ambiguous. This CDR3 comprises 14 residues. Germline values: CDR1 MNHNS, CDR2 SASEGT. With 1 base removed from V and 4 bases from J, the gap between germline ends came to 11 bases.

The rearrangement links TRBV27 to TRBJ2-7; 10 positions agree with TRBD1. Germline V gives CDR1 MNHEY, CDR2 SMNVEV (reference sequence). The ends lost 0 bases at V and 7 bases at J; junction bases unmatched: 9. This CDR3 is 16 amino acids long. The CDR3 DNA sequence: TGTGCCAGCAGTTTATCGGGAGGACAGGGGGGCTCGGAGCAGTACTTC. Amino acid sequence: CASSLSGGQGGSEQYF.

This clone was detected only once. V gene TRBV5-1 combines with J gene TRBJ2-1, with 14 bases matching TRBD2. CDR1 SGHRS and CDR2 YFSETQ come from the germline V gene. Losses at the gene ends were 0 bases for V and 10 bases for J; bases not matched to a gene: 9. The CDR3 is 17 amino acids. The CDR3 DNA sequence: TGCGCCAGCAGCTTGGGGGCGGGACTAGCGGGAGTACCCGAGCAGTTCTTC. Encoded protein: CASSLGAGLAGVPEQFF.

CDR3 in amino acids: CASSPGGAGVGEKLFF. In DNA, the CDR3 is TGTGCCAGCAGTCCGGGAGGGGCCGGCGTAGGAGAAAAACTGTTTTTT. This sequence joins TRBV27 and TRBJ1-4, with a possible D match to TRBD1 (5 bases). CDR3 length equals 16 residues. Trimming shortened V by 5 bases and J by 8 bases, and 21 bases separated the two germline ends. Germline CDR1 and CDR2: MNHEY and SMNVEV (reference sequence).

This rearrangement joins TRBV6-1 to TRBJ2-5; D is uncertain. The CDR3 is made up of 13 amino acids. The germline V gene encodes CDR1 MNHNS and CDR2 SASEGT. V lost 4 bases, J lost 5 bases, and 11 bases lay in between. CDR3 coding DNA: TGTGCCAGCAGTGCCGGGTTGGAGGAGACCCAGTACTTC. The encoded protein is CASSAGLEETQYF.

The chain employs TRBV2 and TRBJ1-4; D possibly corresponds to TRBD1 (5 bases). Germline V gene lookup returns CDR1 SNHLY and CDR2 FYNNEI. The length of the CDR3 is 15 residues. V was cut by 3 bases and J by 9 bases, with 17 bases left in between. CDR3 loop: CASSEDGGGIQKLFF. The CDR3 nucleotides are TGTGCCAGCAGTGAGGATGGGGGAGGAATTCAAAAACTGTTTTTT.